This T cell receptor (beta chain) is from a study of blood T cell repertoires in COVID-19. Study information: From the United States, Italy and Spain came samples of acute and convalescent COVID-19. Nucleic acid was either cDNA or gDNA, and it came from T cells, B-cell-depleted T cells, or PBMCs.

Original handling: Reference gene primer amplification in the assay estimated nucleated cell counts. Sequenced by immunoSEQ multiplex PCR; TCRdb stores in-frame clones only, minus some. V and J calls and clone size are copied from that table; D and trimming were computed from the DNA. This sample has roughly 100,000 clones; around three quarters occur once, and the top ten carry over 6%. Germline CDR1 and CDR2: SGHVS and FNYEAQ. Trimming stripped 5 bases from V and 0 bases from J, with 10 bases between. The CDR3 length is 14 residues. The receptor was isolated from a man in his sixties or seventies with acute or convalescent COVID-19. Source material: peripheral blood. The rearrangement links TRBV7-6 to TRBJ1-1; no clear D. The CDR3 sequence: CASSPIYMNTEAFF. CDR3 nucleotide sequence: TGTGCCAGCAGCCCCATTTACATGAACACTGAAGCTTTCTTT.